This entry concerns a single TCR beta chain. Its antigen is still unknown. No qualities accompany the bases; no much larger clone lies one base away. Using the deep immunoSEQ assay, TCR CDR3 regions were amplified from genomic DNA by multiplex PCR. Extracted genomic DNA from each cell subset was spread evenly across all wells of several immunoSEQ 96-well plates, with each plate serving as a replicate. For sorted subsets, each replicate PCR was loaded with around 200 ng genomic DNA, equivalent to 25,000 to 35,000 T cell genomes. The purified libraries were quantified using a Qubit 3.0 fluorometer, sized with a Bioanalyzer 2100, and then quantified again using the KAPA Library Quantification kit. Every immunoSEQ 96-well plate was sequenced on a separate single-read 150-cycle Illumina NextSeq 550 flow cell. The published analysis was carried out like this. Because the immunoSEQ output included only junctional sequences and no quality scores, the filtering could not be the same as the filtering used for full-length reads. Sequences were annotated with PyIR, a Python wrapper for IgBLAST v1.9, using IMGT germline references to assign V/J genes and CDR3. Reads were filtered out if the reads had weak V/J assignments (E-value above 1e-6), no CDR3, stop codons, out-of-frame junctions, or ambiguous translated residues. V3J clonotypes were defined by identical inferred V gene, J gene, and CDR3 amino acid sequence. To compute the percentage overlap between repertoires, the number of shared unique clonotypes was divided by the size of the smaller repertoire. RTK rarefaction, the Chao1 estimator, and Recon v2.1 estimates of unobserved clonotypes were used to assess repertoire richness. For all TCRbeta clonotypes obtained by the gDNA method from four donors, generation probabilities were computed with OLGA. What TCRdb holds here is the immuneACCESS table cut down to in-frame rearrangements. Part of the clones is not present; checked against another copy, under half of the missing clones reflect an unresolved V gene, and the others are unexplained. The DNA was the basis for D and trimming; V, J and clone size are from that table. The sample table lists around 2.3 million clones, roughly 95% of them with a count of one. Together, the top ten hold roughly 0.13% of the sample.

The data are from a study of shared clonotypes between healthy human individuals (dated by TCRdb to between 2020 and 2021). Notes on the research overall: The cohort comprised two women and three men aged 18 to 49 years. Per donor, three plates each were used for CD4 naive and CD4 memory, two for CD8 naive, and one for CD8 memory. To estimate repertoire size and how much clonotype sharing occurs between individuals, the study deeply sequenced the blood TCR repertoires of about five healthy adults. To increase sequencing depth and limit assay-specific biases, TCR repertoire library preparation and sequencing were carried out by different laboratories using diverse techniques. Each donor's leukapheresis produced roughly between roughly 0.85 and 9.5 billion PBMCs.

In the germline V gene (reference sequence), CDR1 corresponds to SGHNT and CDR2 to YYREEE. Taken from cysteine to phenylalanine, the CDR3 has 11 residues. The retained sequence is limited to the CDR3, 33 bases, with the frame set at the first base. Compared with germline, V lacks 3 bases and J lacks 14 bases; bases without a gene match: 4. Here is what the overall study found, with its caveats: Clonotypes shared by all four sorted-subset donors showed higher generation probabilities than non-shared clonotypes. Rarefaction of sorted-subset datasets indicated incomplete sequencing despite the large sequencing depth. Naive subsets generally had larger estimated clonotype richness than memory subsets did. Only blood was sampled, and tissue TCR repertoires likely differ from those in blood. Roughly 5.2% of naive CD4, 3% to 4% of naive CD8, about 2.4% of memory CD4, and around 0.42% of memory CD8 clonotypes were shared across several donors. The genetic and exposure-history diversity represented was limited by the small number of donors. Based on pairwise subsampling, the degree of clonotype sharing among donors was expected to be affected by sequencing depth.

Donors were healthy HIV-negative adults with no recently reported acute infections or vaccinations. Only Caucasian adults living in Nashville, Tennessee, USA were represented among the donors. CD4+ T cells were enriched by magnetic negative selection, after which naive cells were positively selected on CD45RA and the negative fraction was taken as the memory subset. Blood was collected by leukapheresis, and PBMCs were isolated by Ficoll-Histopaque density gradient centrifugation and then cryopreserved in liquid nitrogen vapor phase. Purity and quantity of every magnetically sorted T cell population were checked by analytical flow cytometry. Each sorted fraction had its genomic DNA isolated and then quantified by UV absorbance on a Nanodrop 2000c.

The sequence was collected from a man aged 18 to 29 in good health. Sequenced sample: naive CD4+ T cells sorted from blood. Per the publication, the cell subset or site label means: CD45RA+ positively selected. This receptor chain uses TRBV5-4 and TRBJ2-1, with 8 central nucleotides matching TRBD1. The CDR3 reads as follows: CASSSGQGKFF. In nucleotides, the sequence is TGTGCCAGCAGCTCAGGACAGGGCAAGTTCTTC.